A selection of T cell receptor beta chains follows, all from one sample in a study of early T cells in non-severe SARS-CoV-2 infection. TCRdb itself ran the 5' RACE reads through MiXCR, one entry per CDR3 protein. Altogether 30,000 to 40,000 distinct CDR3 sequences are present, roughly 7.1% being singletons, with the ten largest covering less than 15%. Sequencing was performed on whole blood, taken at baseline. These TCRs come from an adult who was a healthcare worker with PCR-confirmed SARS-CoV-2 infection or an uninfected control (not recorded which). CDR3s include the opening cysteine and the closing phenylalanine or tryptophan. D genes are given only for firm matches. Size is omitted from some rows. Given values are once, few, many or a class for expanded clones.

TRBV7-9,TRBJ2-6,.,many,TGTGCCACCCCTTTGATGGGGTCTGGGGCCAACGTCCTGACTTTC,CATPLMGSGANVLTF
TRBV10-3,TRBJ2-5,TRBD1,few,TGTGCCACGACCCAGGGGGCGGGAAGAAGAGAGACCCAGATCCAGACCCAGTACTTC,CATTQGAGRRETQIQTQYF
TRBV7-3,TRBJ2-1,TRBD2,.,TGTGCCAGCAGCTTAAATCCAGCTAGCGGGAGGCAGAGATCCTACAATGAGCAGTTCTTC,CASSLNPASGRQRSYNEQFF
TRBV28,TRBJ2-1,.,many,TGTGCCAGCAGTAGCCCGGGACGCAACTCCTACAATGAGCAGTTCTTC,CASSSPGRNSYNEQFF
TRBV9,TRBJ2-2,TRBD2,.,TGTGCCAGCAGCGTATCTAGCGGGAGTGCCGGGGAGCTGTTTTTT,CASSVSSGSAGELFF
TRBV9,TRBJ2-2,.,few,TGTGCCAGCAGCGACCGGGCCGGAGCCACCGGGGAGCTGTTTTTT,CASSDRAGATGELFF
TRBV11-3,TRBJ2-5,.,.,TGTGCCAGCAGCTCGGCAGGGAAAGAGACCCAGTACTTC,CASSSAGKETQYF
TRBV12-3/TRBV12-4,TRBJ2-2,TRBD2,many,TGTGCCACCGGGACTAGCGGGACCCGCACCGGGGAGCTGTTTTTT,CATGTSGTRTGELFF
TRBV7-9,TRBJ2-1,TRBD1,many,TGTGCCAGCAGTTTACCCCCGCTCGGGACAGCTAACAATGAGCAGTTCTTC,CASSLPPLGTANNEQFF
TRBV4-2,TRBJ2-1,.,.,TGTGCCAGCAGCCAAGACCTGACTAGTTCAGGGCAGTTCTTC,CASSQDLTSSGQFF
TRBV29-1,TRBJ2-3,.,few,TGCAGCGTTGAAATGGGAGTCGGAGATACGCAGTATTTT,CSVEMGVGDTQYF
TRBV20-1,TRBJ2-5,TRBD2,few,TGCAGTGCTAGAGATCGAACTACTAGCGCTCCCGGGAAGACCCAGTACTTC,CSARDRTTSAPGKTQYF
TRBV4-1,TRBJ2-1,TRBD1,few,TGCGCCAGCAGCGTCACCAGGGGGAGCTCCTACAATGAGCAGTTCTTC,CASSVTRGSSYNEQFF